This TCR beta chain stems from a study of regulatory T cells in long-lasting Graves disease. Libraries of TCR beta came from iRepertoire HTBI primers plus Arm-PCR of CDR3 regions. One entry per CDR3 protein results from TCRdb running MiXCR on the multiplex PCR reads. Among around 430,000 distinct CDR3 sequences listed, roughly 22% were seen once. Time point defined: persistent/refractory GD, antithyroid drugs over 5 years with positive TRAb. Generation of the TCR library employed RNA extracted from PBMCs. Worth noting for this clonotype: A much bigger clone sits one base away, suggesting this may be a read error.

This specimen was peripheral blood mononuclear cells (PBMCs), taken when the disease was refractory, from a patient treated with antithyroid drugs. The clonotype was recovered from a female donor with Graves disease.

The CDR3 here is CASSDMHRGVTGELFF. DNA of the CDR3: TGTGCCAGCAGTGATATGCACAGGGGGGTCACCGGGGAGCTGTTTTTT. The chain recombines TRBV6-1 with TRBJ2-2; the match to TRBD1 covers 8 bases. The V gene's germline CDR1 is MNHNS and CDR2 SASEGT. J gave up 4 bases and V 3 bases, and 7 bases lay outside the gene matches. The CDR3 is 16 residues long.